The rows below give T cell receptor beta chains drawn from one sample of a study of graft-versus-host responses after intestinal transplantation. Assay used: immunoSEQ multiplex PCR; TCRdb lists only in-frame clones, some missing. The sample has 70,000 to 95,000 clones; about 93% are singletons. These receptors lack a known antigen. Sequencing used unstimulated CD8+ T cells sorted from spleen or lymph node cells, obtained before transplant. These receptors came from a human donor who was the organ donor for an intestinal transplant. CDR3s include the opening cysteine and the closing phenylalanine or tryptophan. The order of the fields is J gene, V gene, clone size, D gene, CDR3 protein, CDR3 DNA. The D gene is left open where the match is weak. Clone size is shown for a subset of rows, as once, few, many or a class of expanded clone.

TRBJ2-1	TRBV7-9	-	-	CASSLGVGDNEQFF	TGTGCCAGCAGCTTGGGAGTTGGAGACAATGAGCAGTTCTTC
TRBJ2-2	TRBV7-7	-	-	CASSLRGSGELFF	TGTGCTAGCAGCTTACGGGGGTCCGGGGAGCTGTTTTTT
TRBJ1-2	TRBV9	-	TRBD1	CASSANRDRGKPNYGYTF	TGTGCCAGCAGCGCAAACCGTGACAGGGGAAAACCCAACTATGGCTACACCTTC
TRBJ2-7	TRBV6-4	-	TRBD2	CASSDRLAGGTRRNEQYF	TGTGCCAGCAGTGACCGACTAGCGGGGGGCACTAGAAGGAACGAGCAGTACTTC
TRBJ2-1	TRBV28	-	TRBD2	CASSLLLAGSSYNEQFF	TGTGCCAGCAGTTTACTCTTAGCGGGGAGCTCCTACAATGAGCAGTTCTTC
TRBJ1-5	TRBV27	-	-	CASSLRQGNQPQHF	TGTGCCAGCAGCCTGCGACAGGGCAATCAGCCCCAGCATTTT
TRBJ2-7	TRBV19	-	-	CASSIGTGTNYEQYF	TGTGCCAGTAGTATTGGAACGGGAACTAACTACGAGCAGTACTTC
TRBJ2-7	TRBV27	-	-	CASSLSHGYEQYF	TGTGCCAGCAGTTTATCTCACGGCTACGAGCAGTACTTC
TRBJ1-1	TRBV2	-	-	CASFLDRNTEAFF	TGTGCCAGCTTCCTCGACAGGAACACTGAAGCTTTCTTT
TRBJ2-7	TRBV6-1	-	-	CASSEAGGLKGYEQYF	TGTGCCAGCAGTGAAGCGGGTGGACTAAAGGGATACGAGCAGTACTTC
TRBJ2-1	TRBV18	-	TRBD2	CASSPPKGGGLNEQFF	TGTGCCAGCTCACCACCCAAGGGCGGGGGGCTGAATGAGCAGTTCTTC
TRBJ2-7	TRBV11-3	once	TRBD2	CASSSGLAVYEQYF	TGTGCCAGCAGCTCCGGACTAGCGGTCTACGAGCAGTACTTC
TRBJ2-7	TRBV28	-	TRBD1	CASRLTGTVYSYEQYF	TGTGCCAGCAGGCTGACCGGGACAGTTTACTCCTACGAGCAGTACTTC
TRBJ1-1	TRBV27	-	TRBD1	CASRKGAWGEAFF	TGTGCCAGCAGGAAGGGGGCCTGGGGTGAAGCTTTCTTT
TRBJ2-1	TRBV7-3	-	TRBD2	CASSLRGGSPYNEQFF	TGTGCCAGCAGCTTAAGGGGCGGGAGCCCCTACAATGAGCAGTTCTTC
TRBJ2-1	TRBV6-1	once	TRBD1	CASSVTRLAGQGANEQFF	TGTGCCAGCAGTGTCACAAGGCTCGCGGGACAGGGGGCCAATGAGCAGTTCTTC
TRBJ2-1	TRBV6-5	-	-	CASSLDYNEQFF	TGTGCCAGCAGCTTAGACTACAATGAGCAGTTCTTC
TRBJ1-2	TRBV6-5	-	-	CASSEGGASHGYTF	TGTGCCAGCAGCGAGGGGGGGGCGAGTCATGGCTACACCTTC
TRBJ2-1	TRBV11-2	-	-	CASSFLTYNEQFF	TGTGCCAGCAGCTTCTTAACTTACAATGAGCAGTTCTTC
TRBJ2-1	TRBV7-9	-	TRBD2	CASRPTSASSYNEQFF	TGTGCCAGCAGACCCACTAGCGCGAGCTCCTACAATGAGCAGTTCTTC
TRBJ1-2	TRBV6-5	-	-	CASSYGEDYGYTF	TGTGCCAGCAGTTATGGGGAGGACTATGGCTACACCTTC
TRBJ2-1	TRBV12-5	once	-	CASGLDSRAYNEQFF	TGTGCTAGTGGCTTGGACTCCCGGGCCTACAATGAGCAGTTCTTC
TRBJ2-1	TRBV19	-	-	CASRGAGDYNEQFF	TGTGCCAGTAGAGGTGCAGGGGACTACAATGAGCAGTTCTTC
TRBJ2-7	TRBV6-5	-	TRBD2	CASSYGREGSYEQYF	TGTGCCAGCAGTTACGGTAGGGAGGGATCCTACGAGCAGTACTTC
TRBJ1-2	TRBV4-1	-	-	CASSQVASYGYTF	TGCGCCAGCAGCCAAGTGGCCAGCTATGGCTACACCTTC
TRBJ2-1	TRBV5-5	-	TRBD2	CASSSAGGLYNEQFF	TGTGCCAGCAGCTCCGCGGGGGGGCTGTACAATGAGCAGTTCTTC
TRBJ2-7	TRBV7-3	-	-	CASSLGPRGEQYF	TGTGCCAGCAGCTTAGGCCCCAGGGGCGAGCAGTACTTC